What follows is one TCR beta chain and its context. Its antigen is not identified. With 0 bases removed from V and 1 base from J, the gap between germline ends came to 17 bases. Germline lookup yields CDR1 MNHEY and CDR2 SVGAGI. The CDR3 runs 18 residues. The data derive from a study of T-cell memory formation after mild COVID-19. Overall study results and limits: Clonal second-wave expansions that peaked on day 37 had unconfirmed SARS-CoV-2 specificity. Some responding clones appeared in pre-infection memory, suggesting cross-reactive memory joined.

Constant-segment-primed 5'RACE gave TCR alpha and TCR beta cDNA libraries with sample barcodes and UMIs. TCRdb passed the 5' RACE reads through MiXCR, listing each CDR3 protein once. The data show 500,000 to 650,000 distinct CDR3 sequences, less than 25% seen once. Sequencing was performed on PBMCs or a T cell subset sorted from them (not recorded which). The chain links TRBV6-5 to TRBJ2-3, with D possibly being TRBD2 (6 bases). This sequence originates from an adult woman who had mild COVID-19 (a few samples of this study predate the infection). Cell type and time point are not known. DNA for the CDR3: TGTGCCAGCAGTTACTCGCAGACTAGTTTGGTGGGCACAGATACGCAGTATTTT. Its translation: CASSYSQTSLVGTDTQYF.